This TCR beta chain was recovered during a study of T cells after yellow fever vaccination. Overall study results and limits: The secondary response peaked faster, at day 5 versus 15, but was weaker. Clones that expanded after primary vaccination mostly reappeared after the booster (approximately 96% CD4, 70% to 90% CD8).

TCRdb analysed the 5' RACE reads with MiXCR anew, one entry per CDR3 protein. This table has around 230,000 distinct CDR3 sequences, approximately 6.8% appearing once. Trimming shortened V by 6 bases and J by 1 base, and 10 bases separated the two germline ends. This CDR3 has 13 amino acids. This clonotype occurred a few times. Its target is unknown. This TCR derives from a man under 40 who received the YFV17D yellow fever vaccine. Material: CD4+ T cells sorted from PBMCs, obtained on the day of the yellow fever booster vaccination. This chain links TRBV12-3 or TRBV12-4 with TRBJ2-7, with D tentatively TRBD1 (6 bases). The CDR3 nucleotides read TGTGCCAGCAGCGCTGACAGGTCCTACGAGCAGTACTTC. Its translation: CASSADRSYEQYF.